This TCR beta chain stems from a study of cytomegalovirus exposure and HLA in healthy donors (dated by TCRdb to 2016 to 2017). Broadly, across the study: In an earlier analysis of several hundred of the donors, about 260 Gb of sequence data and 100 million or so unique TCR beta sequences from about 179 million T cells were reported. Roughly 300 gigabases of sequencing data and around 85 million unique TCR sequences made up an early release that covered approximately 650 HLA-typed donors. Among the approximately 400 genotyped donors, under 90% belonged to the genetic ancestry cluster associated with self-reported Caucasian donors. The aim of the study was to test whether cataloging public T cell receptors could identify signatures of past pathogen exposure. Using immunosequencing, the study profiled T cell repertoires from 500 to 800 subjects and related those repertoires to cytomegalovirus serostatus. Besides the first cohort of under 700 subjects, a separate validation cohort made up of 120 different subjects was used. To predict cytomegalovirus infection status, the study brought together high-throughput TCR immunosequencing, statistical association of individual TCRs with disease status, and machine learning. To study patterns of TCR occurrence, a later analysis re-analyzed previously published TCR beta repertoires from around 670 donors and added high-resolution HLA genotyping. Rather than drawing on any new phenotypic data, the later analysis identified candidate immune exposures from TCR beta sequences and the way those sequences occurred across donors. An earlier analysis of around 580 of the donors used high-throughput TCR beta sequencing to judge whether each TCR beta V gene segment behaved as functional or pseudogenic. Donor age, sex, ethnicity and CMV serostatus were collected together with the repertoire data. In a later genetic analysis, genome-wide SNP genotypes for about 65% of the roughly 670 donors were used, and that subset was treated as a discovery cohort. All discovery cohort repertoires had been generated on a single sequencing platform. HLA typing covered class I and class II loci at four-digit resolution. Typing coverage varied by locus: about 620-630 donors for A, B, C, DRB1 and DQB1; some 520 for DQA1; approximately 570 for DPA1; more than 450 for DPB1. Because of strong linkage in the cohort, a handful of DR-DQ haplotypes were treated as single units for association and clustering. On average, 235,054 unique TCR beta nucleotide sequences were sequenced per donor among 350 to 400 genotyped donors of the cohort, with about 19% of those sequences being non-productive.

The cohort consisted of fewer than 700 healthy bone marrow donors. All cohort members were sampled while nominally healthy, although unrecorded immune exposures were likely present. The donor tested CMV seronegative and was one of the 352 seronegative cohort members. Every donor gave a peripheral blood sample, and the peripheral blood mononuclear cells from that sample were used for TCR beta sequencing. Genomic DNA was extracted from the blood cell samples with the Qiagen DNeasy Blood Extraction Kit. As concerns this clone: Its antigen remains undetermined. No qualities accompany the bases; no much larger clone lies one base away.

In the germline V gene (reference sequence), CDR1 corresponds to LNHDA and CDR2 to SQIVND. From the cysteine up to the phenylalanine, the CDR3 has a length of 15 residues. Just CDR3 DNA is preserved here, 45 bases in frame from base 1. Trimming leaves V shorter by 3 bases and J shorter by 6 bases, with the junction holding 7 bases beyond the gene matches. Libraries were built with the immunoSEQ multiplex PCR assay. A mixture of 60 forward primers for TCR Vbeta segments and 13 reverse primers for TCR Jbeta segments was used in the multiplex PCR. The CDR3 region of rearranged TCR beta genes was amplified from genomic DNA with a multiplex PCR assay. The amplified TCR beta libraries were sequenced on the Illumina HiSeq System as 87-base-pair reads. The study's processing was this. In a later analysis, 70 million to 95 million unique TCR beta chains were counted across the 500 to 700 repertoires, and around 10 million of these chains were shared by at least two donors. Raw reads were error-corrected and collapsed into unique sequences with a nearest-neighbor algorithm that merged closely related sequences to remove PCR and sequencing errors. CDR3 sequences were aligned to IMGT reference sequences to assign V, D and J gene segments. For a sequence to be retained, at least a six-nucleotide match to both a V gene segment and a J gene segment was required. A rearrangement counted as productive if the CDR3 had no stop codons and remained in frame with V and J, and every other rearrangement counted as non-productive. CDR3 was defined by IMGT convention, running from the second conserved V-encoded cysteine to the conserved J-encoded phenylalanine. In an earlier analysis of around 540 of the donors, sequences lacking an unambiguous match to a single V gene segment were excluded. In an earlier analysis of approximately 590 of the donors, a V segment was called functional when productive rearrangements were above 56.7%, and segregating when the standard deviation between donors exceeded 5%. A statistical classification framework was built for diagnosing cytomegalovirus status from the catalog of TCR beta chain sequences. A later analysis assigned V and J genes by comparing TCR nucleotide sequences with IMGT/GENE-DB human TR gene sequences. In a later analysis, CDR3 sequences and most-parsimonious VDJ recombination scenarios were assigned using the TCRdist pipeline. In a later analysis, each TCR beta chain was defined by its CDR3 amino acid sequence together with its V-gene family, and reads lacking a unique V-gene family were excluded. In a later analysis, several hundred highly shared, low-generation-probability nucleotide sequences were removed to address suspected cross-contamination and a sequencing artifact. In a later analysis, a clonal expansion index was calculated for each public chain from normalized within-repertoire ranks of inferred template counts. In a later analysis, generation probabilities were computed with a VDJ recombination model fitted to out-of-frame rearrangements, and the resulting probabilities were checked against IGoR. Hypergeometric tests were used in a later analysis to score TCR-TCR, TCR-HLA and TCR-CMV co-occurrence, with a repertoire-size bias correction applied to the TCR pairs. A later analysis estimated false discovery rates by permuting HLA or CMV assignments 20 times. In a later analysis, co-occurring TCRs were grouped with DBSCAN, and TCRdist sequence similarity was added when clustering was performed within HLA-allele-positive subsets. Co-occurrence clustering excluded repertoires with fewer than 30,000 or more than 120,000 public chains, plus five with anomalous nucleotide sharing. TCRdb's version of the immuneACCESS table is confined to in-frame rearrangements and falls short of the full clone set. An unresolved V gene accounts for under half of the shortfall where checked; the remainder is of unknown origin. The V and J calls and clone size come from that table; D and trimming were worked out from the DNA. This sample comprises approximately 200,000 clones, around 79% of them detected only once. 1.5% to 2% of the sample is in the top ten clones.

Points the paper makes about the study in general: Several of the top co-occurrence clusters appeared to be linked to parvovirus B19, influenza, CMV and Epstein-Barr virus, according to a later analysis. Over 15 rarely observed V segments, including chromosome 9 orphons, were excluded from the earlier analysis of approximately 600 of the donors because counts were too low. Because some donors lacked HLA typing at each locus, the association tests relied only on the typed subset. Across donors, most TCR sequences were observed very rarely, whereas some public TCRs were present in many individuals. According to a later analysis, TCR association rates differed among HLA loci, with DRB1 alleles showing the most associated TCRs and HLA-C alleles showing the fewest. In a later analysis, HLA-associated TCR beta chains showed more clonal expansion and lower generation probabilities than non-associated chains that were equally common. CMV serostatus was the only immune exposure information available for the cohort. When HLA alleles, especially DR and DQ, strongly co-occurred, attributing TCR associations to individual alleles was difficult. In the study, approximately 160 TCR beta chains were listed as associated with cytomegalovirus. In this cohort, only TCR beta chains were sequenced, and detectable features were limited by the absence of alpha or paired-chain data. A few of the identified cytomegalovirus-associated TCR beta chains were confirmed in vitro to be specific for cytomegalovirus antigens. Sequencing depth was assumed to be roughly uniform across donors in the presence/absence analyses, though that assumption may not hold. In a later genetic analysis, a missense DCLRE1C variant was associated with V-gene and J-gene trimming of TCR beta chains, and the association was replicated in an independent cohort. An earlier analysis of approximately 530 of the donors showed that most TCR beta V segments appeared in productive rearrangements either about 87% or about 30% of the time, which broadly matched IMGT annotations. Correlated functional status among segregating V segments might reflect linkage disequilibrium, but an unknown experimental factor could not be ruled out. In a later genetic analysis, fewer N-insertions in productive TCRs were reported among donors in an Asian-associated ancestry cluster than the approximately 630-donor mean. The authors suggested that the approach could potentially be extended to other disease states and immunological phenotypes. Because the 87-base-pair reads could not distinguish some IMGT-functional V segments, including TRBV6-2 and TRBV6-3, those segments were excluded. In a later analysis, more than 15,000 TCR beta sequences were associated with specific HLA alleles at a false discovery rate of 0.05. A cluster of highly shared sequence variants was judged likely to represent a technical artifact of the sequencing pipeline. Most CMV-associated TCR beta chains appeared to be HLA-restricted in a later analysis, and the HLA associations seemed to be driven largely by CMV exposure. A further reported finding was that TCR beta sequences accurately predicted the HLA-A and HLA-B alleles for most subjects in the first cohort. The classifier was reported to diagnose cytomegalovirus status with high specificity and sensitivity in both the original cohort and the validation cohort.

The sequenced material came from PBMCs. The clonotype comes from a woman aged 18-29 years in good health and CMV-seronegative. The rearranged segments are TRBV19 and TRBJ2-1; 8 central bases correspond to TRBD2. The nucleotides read TGTGCCAGTAGTATTCAAGCGGGGGCCCTCAATGAGCAGTTCTTC. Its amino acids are CASSIQAGALNEQFF.